This TCR beta chain originates from a study of CD8+ T cells in alopecia areata. Treatment: oral pan-JAK inhibitor, 5-10 mg twice daily. TCR sequencing used cDNA made by reverse transcription of extracted RNA. This table comes from immunoSEQ multiplex PCR, and its TCRdb copy is limited to in-frame clones, with some not included. This table has around 180,000 clones, around 60% appearing once. Germline lookup yields CDR1 SGHDN and CDR2 FVKESK. The V end lost 3 bases, the J end lost 4 bases, and 9 bases lay between the germline ends. This CDR3 comprises 13 residues. This clone was seen more than once but under ten times.

This material consisted of CD4+ T cells sorted from blood, taken between weeks 47 and 50, from a patient treated with tofacitinib. This sequence originates from a human donor with alopecia areata. The chain has TRBV14 and TRBJ1-2; D not resolved. The DNA for the CDR3 is TGTGCCAGCAGCCAGGTCAGAACCTATGGCTACACCTTC. It translates to CASSQVRTYGYTF.